This is a list of T cell receptor beta chains from one sample in a study of T cell changes during pregnancy in multiple sclerosis. Data came from immunoSEQ multiplex PCR; TCRdb stores just in-frame clones and leaves some out. Of roughly 100,000 clones listed, around 90% are singletons. The sequences come from peripheral blood, collected after pregnancy. The source is a female donor with multiple sclerosis, enrolled in a pregnancy study. Each CDR3 is given with its conserved first and last residue. Fields, in order: clone size, J gene, V gene, D gene, CDR3 protein, CDR3 DNA. A D gene is named only where the DNA matches it firmly. Clone size is shown for a subset of rows, as once, few, many or a class of expanded clone.

>NA|TRBJ1-1|TRBV19|NA
CASRKLAQNTEAFF
TGTGCCAGTAGAAAATTGGCCCAGAACACTGAAGCTTTCTTT
>NA|TRBJ2-7|TRBV5-1|TRBD1
CASSFGQGAGYEQYF
TGCGCCAGCAGCTTCGGACAGGGGGCAGGGTACGAGCAGTACTTC
>NA|TRBJ1-1|TRBV12-2|NA
CASRPSQGTEAFF
TGTGCAAGTCGCCCGTCACAGGGCACTGAAGCTTTCTTT
>few|TRBJ1-1|TRBV7-9|TRBD1
CASSSQDRGAEAFF
TGTGCCAGCAGCTCCCAGGACAGGGGAGCTGAAGCTTTCTTT
>NA|TRBJ1-6|TRBV30|TRBD1
CAWSTTGTGESPLHF
TGTGCCTGGAGTACCACCGGGACAGGGGAGTCACCCCTCCACTTT
>NA|TRBJ1-2|TRBV19|TRBD1
CASGDRVRSYTF
TGTGCCAGCGGGGACAGGGTGAGAAGCTACACCTTC
>NA|TRBJ2-7|TRBV5-4|TRBD1
CASSLQGVVTYEQYF
TGTGCCAGCAGCTTGCAGGGGGTAGTAACCTACGAGCAGTACTTC
>NA|TRBJ1-2|TRBV15|NA
CATSRIYRDGYTF
TGTGCCACCAGCCGGATTTACAGGGATGGCTACACCTTC
>NA|TRBJ2-3|TRBV7-3|TRBD2
CASSQEYSGRSTDTQYF
TGTGCCAGCAGCCAAGAGTACAGCGGGAGGTCTACAGATACGCAGTATTTT
>once|TRBJ1-1|TRBV5-4|TRBD1
CASSLGGGGYLNTEAFF
TGTGCCAGCAGCTTAGGAGGGGGCGGTTACTTAAACACTGAAGCTTTCTTT
>once|TRBJ1-4|TRBV20-1|NA
CSASHLEKLFF
TGCAGTGCTAGTCATTTGGAAAAACTGTTTTTT
>NA|TRBJ2-7|TRBV5-1|TRBD1
CASSFDRVNEQYF
TGCGCCAGCAGCTTCGACAGGGTCAACGAGCAGTACTTC
>NA|TRBJ2-7|TRBV5-4|NA
CAGGHGDLYEQYF
TGTGCCGGGGGACATGGGGACCTCTACGAGCAGTACTTC
>NA|TRBJ1-5|TRBV5-1|TRBD1
CASSLTGVDQPQHF
TGCGCCAGCAGCTTGACAGGGGTTGATCAGCCCCAGCATTTT
>NA|TRBJ1-1|TRBV5-5|NA
CASSLEEWTEAFF
TGTGCCAGCAGCTTGGAGGAGTGGACTGAAGCTTTCTTT
>NA|TRBJ2-7|TRBV5-6|TRBD2
CASSLPGTSYEQYF
TGTGCCAGCAGCTTGCCAGGGACTAGCTACGAGCAGTACTTC
>NA|TRBJ1-5|TRBV2|NA
CASRGSGLSNQPQHF
TGTGCCAGCAGAGGCTCGGGACTGAGCAATCAGCCCCAGCATTTT
>NA|TRBJ2-7|TRBV11-2|TRBD2
CASSGLAGISYEQYF
TGTGCCAGCAGTGGACTAGCGGGTATCTCCTACGAGCAGTACTTC
>NA|TRBJ1-1|TRBV27|NA
CASVSRPGLVAFF
TGTGCCAGCGTCAGCCGGCCGGGGTTGGTAGCTTTCTTT
>NA|TRBJ1-1|TRBV27|TRBD1
CASRFGTAVFMNTEAFF
TGTGCCAGCAGGTTCGGGACAGCGGTCTTTATGAACACTGAAGCTTTCTTT
>NA|TRBJ1-1|TRBV6-1|NA
CASSEFLQGIMNTEAFF
TGTGCCAGCAGTGAGTTCTTACAGGGAATAATGAACACTGAAGCTTTCTTT
>few|TRBJ2-1|TRBV11-1|NA
CATKLGGSYNEQFF
TGTGCCACCAAGCTGGGAGGCTCCTACAATGAGCAGTTCTTC
>NA|TRBJ2-5|TRBV7-2|TRBD2
CASSSIAGGLQETQYF
TGTGCCAGCAGCTCCATAGCGGGAGGACTACAAGAGACCCAGTACTTC
>NA|TRBJ1-1|TRBV2|NA
CASTWGGRDTEAFF
TGTGCCAGCACCTGGGGGGGGAGAGACACTGAAGCTTTCTTT
>NA|TRBJ2-7|TRBV5-4|NA
CASSLDQGTQKRQYF
TGTGCCAGCAGCTTGGACCAGGGGACCCAGAAGCGGCAGTACTTC
>NA|TRBJ2-1|TRBV5-1|TRBD2
CASSLAPLAGHEQFF
TGCGCCAGCAGCTTGGCCCCACTAGCGGGGCATGAGCAGTTCTTC
>NA|TRBJ1-5|TRBV7-8|NA
CASSLDLRDQPQHF
TGTGCCAGCAGCTTAGATTTGAGGGATCAGCCCCAGCATTTT
>NA|TRBJ2-5|TRBV7-6|TRBD2
CASSPKILAGGPTQYF
TGTGCCAGCAGCCCAAAAATACTAGCGGGGGGGCCAACCCAGTACTTC
>NA|TRBJ2-2|TRBV7-2|TRBD2
CASSLSLAGVFGELFF
TGTGCCAGCAGCTTATCCCTAGCGGGAGTGTTCGGGGAGCTGTTTTTT
>NA|TRBJ2-1|TRBV27|NA
CASSLAGQVFLDEQFF
TGTGCCAGCAGTTTGGCGGGCCAAGTTTTCTTAGATGAGCAGTTCTTC
>NA|TRBJ1-2|TRBV5-4|NA
CASSSTGDYGYTF
TGTGCCAGCAGCTCGACAGGAGATTATGGCTACACCTTC
>NA|TRBJ2-1|TRBV9|TRBD2
CASSPGLAGSSNEQFF
TGTGCCAGCAGTCCGGGACTAGCGGGGTCCAGCAATGAGCAGTTCTTC
>NA|TRBJ2-7|TRBV21-1|NA
CASSTPETTRSYEQYF
TGTGCCAGCAGCACACCCGAGACAACCCGCTCCTACGAGCAGTACTTC
>NA|TRBJ2-7|TRBV27|NA
CASNRLGRTRDEQYF
TGTGCCAGCAATCGCCTTGGGAGGACCCGGGACGAGCAGTACTTC
>NA|TRBJ1-5|TRBV2|NA
CASSDGPFNQPQHF
TGTGCCAGCAGTGATGGGCCCTTCAATCAGCCCCAGCATTTT
>NA|TRBJ2-7|TRBV28|TRBD1
CASSLNPGTGDYEQYF
TGTGCCAGCAGTTTAAATCCCGGGACAGGGGACTACGAGCAGTACTTC
>NA|TRBJ1-1|TRBV15|NA
CATSRDTPRQNTEAFF
TGTGCCACCAGCAGAGATACGCCGCGGCAGAACACTGAAGCTTTCTTT
>NA|TRBJ2-7|TRBV4-2|NA
CASSQDPGLVYEQYF
TGTGCCAGCAGCCAAGATCCGGGACTGGTCTACGAGCAGTACTTC
>NA|TRBJ2-1|TRBV15|NA
CATSRRRVYNEQFF
TGTGCCACCAGCAGAAGGCGGGTGTACAATGAGCAGTTCTTC
>NA|TRBJ2-7|TRBV27|TRBD2
CASSLAGPSYEQYF
TGTGCCAGCAGTCTAGCGGGACCGTCCTACGAGCAGTACTTC
>NA|TRBJ1-4|TRBV15|NA
CATSTYGTPNEKLFF
TGTGCCACCAGCACTTACGGGACACCCAATGAAAAACTGTTTTTT
>NA|TRBJ2-1|TRBV27|NA
CASSLINRDLYNEQFF
TGTGCCAGCAGTTTAATAAACCGGGACTTGTACAATGAGCAGTTCTTC
>NA|TRBJ2-2|TRBV15|NA
CATKHDRGGTGELFF
TGTGCCACCAAACACGACAGGGGAGGGACCGGGGAGCTGTTTTTT